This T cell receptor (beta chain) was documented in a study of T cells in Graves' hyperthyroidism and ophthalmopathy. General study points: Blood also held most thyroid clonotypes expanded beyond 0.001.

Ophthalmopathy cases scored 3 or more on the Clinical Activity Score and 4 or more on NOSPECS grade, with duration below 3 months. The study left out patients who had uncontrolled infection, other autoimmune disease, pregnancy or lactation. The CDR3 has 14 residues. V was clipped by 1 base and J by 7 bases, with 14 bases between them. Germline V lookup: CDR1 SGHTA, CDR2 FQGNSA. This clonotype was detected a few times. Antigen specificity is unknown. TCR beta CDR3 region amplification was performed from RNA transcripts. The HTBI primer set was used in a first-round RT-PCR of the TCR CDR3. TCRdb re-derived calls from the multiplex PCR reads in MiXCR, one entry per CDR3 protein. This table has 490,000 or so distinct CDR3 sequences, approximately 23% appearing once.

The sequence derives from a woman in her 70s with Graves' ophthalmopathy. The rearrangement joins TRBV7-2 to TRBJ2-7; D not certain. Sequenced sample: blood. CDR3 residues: CASSLGLLQAEQYF. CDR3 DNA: TGTGCCAGCAGCTTAGGGCTCCTCCAGGCGGAGCAGTACTTC.